A single sample gave rise to the 15 T cell receptor beta chains below, sequenced in a study of regulatory T cells in long-lasting Graves disease. For TCR beta, libraries came from iRepertoire HTBI primers and Arm-PCR of CDR3 regions. One entry per CDR3 protein results from TCRdb running MiXCR on the multiplex PCR reads. The table records about 430,000 distinct CDR3 sequences, roughly 21% of them present only once. Sample time point: persistent/refractory GD, antithyroid drugs over 5 years with positive TRAb. After RNA was extracted from PBMCs, the TCR library was made from it. The starting material was peripheral blood mononuclear cells (PBMCs), obtained when the disease was refractory, from a patient treated with antithyroid drugs. The receptors stem from a female donor with Graves disease.

With regard to this clonotype: A read error may account for a junction end that differs from germline. The chain uses TRBV6-2 or TRBV6-3 and TRBJ1-1; 8 positions agree with TRBD1. This CDR3 is built from 17 residues. From germline, CDR1 is MNHEY and CDR2 SVGEGT. CDR3 bases: TGTGCCAGCAGTTACTCGATGGGTGCCAGGGGGCTCACTGAAGCTCTCTTT. It specifies CASSYSMGARGLTEALF.

The gene calls are TRBV27 and TRBJ1-2; tentatively, D is TRBD1 (6 bases). Trimming removed 3 bases from V and 6 bases from J, with 11 bases in between. The V gene's germline CDR1 is MNHEY and CDR2 SMNVEV (reference sequence). The CDR3 is 13 residues long. Here the CDR3 reads CASSFTGTNGYTF. CDR3 in DNA: TGTGCCAGCAGTTTCACAGGGACCAATGGCTACACCTTC.

In DNA, the CDR3 is TGTGCCAGCAGCCCAAGACTAGCCCCCTTTCAAGAGCAGTACTTC. It specifies CASSPRLAPFQEQYF. This chain connects TRBV3-1 to TRBJ2-7; TRBD2 aligns across 7 bases. This CDR3 region has 15 residues. Germline CDR1 is LGHDT and CDR2 is YNNKEL (reference sequence). After removal of 4 bases from V and 7 bases from J, the junction contained 13 bases not matched to a gene.

V and J are TRBV10-3 and TRBJ2-7; D perhaps matches TRBD2 (6 bases). V shed 10 bases and J shed 6 bases, with 16 bases lying between them. The V gene's germline CDR1 is ENHRY and CDR2 SYGVKD. This CDR3 contains 12 residues. CDR3 sequence: CATSSVRGEQYF. CDR3 coding DNA: TGTGCCACGTCTAGCGTCCGAGGCGAGCAGTACTTC.

Ten or more counts support this clonotype. This sequence joins TRBV11-2 and TRBJ2-7; D gene ambiguous. V was cut by 3 bases and J by 2 bases, with 8 bases left in between. The CDR3 consists of 13 residues. Germline CDR1 and CDR2: SGHAT and FQNNGV. The CDR3 protein is CASSFALTYEQYF. CDR3 DNA: TGTGCCAGCAGCTTTGCTTTAACCTACGAGCAGTACTTC.

CDR3 coding DNA: TGTGCCACCAGTGATCCCCGGACAGTCCAAGAGACCCAGTACTTC. This translates into CATSDPRTVQETQYF. The chain combines TRBV24-1 with TRBJ2-5, with a possible D match to TRBD1 (6 bases). The germline V gene encodes CDR1 KGHDR and CDR2 SFDVKD. Trimming left V 3 bases short and J 1 base short, with 11 bases between. This CDR3 has 15 residues.

This clonotype was observed a handful of times. V is TRBV6-1 and J is TRBJ1-5, with 8 nucleotides matching TRBD1. V lost 5 bases, J lost 1 base, and 4 bases stayed unmatched. In germline, CDR1 is MNHNS, CDR2 SASEGT. CDR3 length equals 15 residues. In nucleotides, the CDR3 is TGTGCCAGCAGTCTGGACAGGGAAAGCAATCAGCCCCAGCATTTT. Its translation: CASSLDRESNQPQHF.

This clonotype showed up just a few times. The chain employs TRBV19 and TRBJ2-7; TRBD1 agrees at 7 bases. From germline, CDR1 is LNHDA and CDR2 SQIVND (reference sequence). The CDR3 covers 15 residues. J gave up 3 bases and V 7 bases, and 12 bases lay outside the gene matches. The chain's CDR3 is CASTPGTALYYEQYF. As DNA, the CDR3 is TGTGCCAGTACTCCCGGGACAGCTCTTTACTACGAGCAGTACTTC.

This clonotype occurred many times. This chain connects TRBV2 to TRBJ2-7; the match to TRBD2 covers 8 bases. The CDR3 contains 14 residues. J was trimmed by 3 bases and V by 6 bases; bases with no gene match: 7. Germline V gene data show CDR1 as SNHLY and CDR2 as FYNNEI. CDR3: CASRAGGGIYEQYF. For the CDR3, the DNA is TGTGCCAGCAGGGCCGGGGGGGGCATCTACGAGCAGTACTTC.

In this sample, this clonotype turned up a few times. The chain couples TRBV9 to TRBJ1-2; D call uncertain. Germline V CDR1 and CDR2: SGDLS, YYNGEE. V shed 5 bases and J shed 4 bases, with 9 bases lying between them. CDR3 size: 12 residues. The chain's CDR3 is CASSQFFYGYTF. Written as DNA, the CDR3 is TGTGCCAGCAGTCAATTTTTCTATGGCTACACCTTC. Combining the CDR3 with reference TRBV9 and TRBJ1-2 gives the whole variable domain DSGVTQTPKHLITATGQRVTLRCSPRSGDLSVYWYQQSLDQGLQFLIQYYNGEERAKGNILERFSAQQFPDLHSELNLSSLELGDSALYFCASSQFFYGYTFGSGTRLTVV.

This clonotype was seen a few times. The chain joins TRBV2 to TRBJ2-1; D is unresolved. This CDR3 contains 9 residues. Germline V gene data show CDR1 as SNHLY and CDR2 as FYNNEI. Trimming pared 7 bases from V and 13 bases from J, leaving 8 bases between. The DNA of the CDR3 is TGTGCCAGCAAGGAGCCCCAGTTCTTC. Its protein is CASKEPQFF.

This clonotype was picked up one time. The chain is built from TRBV28 and TRBJ2-3; a possible D gene is TRBD2 (5 bases). V was pared by 1 base and J by 5 bases, with 10 bases between. Germline V gene data show CDR1 as MDHEN and CDR2 as SYDVKM. This CDR3 contains 14 residues. In DNA form, the CDR3 reads TGTGCCAGCAGTTTATCCCCTAGCCAAGATACGCAGTATTTT. Amino acid sequence: CASSLSPSQDTQYF.

This clonotype was seen ten or more times. This chain uses TRBV28 with TRBJ1-5; D gene uncertain. This CDR3 contains 15 residues. The V end was cut by 2 bases, the J end by 2 bases, with 10 bases between. Per germline, CDR1 MDHEN and CDR2 SYDVKM. This CDR3 is CASSLEGSGNQPQHF. The CDR3, as DNA: TGTGCCAGCAGTTTAGAGGGTTCTGGCAATCAGCCCCAGCATTTT.

At least ten counts were recorded for this clonotype. The chain is built from TRBV18 and TRBJ2-7, with 9 bases lining up with TRBD2. CDR1 is KGHSH, CDR2 LQKENI, per germline. V was pared by 10 bases and J by 3 bases, with 10 bases of the junction left unmatched. This CDR3 is 14 amino acids long. The CDR3 protein is CATRPSGTVYEQYF. For the CDR3, the DNA is TGTGCCACGCGGCCTAGCGGGACCGTCTACGAGCAGTACTTC.

The rearrangement links TRBV29-1 to TRBJ1-1; a possible D gene is TRBD1 (6 bases). Germline lookup yields CDR1 SQVTM and CDR2 ANQGSEA. V dropped 4 bases and J dropped 1 base, with 16 bases sitting between them. The CDR3 is 15 residues long. CDR3 in amino acids: CSVAAGAKGNTEAFF. As DNA, the CDR3 is TGCAGCGTTGCGGCAGGGGCGAAAGGGAACACTGAAGCTTTCTTT. The full variable domain, completed using reference TRBV29-1 and TRBJ1-1, is SAVISQKPSRDICQRGTSLTIQCQVDSQVTMMFWYRQQPGQSLTLIATANQGSEATYESGFVIDKFPISRPNLTFSTLTVSNMSPEDSSIYLCSVAAGAKGNTEAFFGQGTRLTVV.